These 4 T cell receptor beta chains were all obtained from the same sample, sequenced in a study of blood T cell repertoires in COVID-19. Here immunoSEQ multiplex PCR was the method, and the copy in TCRdb shows in-frame clones only, minus some. This sample has tens of thousands of clones, with 88% found just once. Input material: peripheral blood. All receptors come from a human donor in a cohort sampled during active COVID-19.

In its sample, this clone was seen a few times. The V gene is TRBV6-6, the J gene TRBJ2-7; D possibly corresponds to TRBD1 (5 bases). Germline CDR1 MNHNY, CDR2 SVGAGI (reference sequence). Trimming stripped 5 bases from V and 2 bases from J, with 10 bases between. The CDR3 runs 13 residues. The chain's CDR3 is CASSGQPAYEQYF. The CDR3 nucleotides are TGTGCCAGCAGTGGACAACCCGCCTACGAGCAGTACTTC.

V is TRBV6-2 or TRBV6-3 and J is TRBJ2-1; TRBD1 matches 9 bases. Per the germline V gene, CDR1 is MNHEY and CDR2 is SVGEGT. With 3 bases clipped from V and 0 bases from J, the junction kept 9 bases outside the gene matches. This CDR3 contains 18 residues. This CDR3 reads CASSYQLGTGSSYNEQFF. CDR3 sequence (DNA): TGTGCCAGCAGTTATCAGCTCGGGACAGGGAGCTCCTACAATGAGCAGTTCTTC.

This chain connects TRBV29-1 to TRBJ2-7; D perhaps matches TRBD1 (6 bases). Trimming took off 7 bases at V and 2 bases at J, with 9 bases between the two ends. Per the germline V gene, CDR1 is SQVTM and CDR2 is ANQGSEA. The CDR3 spans 11 residues. Here the CDR3 DNA reads TGCAGCGCCGGGGACACCTACGAGCAGTACTTC. Its translation is CSAGDTYEQYF.

The chain employs TRBV5-4 and TRBJ1-5; D perhaps matches TRBD1 (5 bases). From germline, CDR1 is SGHNT and CDR2 YYREEE (reference sequence). V was trimmed by 4 bases and J by 1 base, leaving 12 bases between them. This CDR3 spans 15 amino acids. The CDR3 DNA sequence: TGTGCCAGCAGCCGGGGGGTGGGGAGCAATCAGCCCCAGCATTTT. Translating it yields CASSRGVGSNQPQHF.